The entry that follows covers one T cell receptor beta chain sequence. Its antigen is currently not known. Base quality data are lacking; no much larger clone is found one base away. The immunoSEQ assay amplified TCRB CDR3 regions from roughly 2 micrograms of genomic DNA, or from all available DNA when less than that amount was available. For multiplex PCR, 60 forward primers for TCR V beta segments and 13 reverse primers for J beta segments were used. To estimate the number of reads per starting template, synthetic control templates were added to each sample at limiting dilution. Sequencing produced 87 bp reads on the Illumina HiSeq System. The paper's processing steps were these. PCR and sequencing errors were removed by merging closely related sequences with a nearest neighbor algorithm. TCR overlap was measured as the percentage of unique tumor TCR beta sequences also present in the same patient's peripheral blood. TCRdb's version of the immuneACCESS table is confined to in-frame rearrangements and falls short of the full clone set. An unresolved V gene accounts for under half of the shortfall where checked; the remainder is of unknown origin. That table is the source of V, J and clone size, and D and trimming were worked out from the DNA. The table for this sample lists 80,000 to 100,000 clones; 70% to 80% of them were counted only once. Around 5.9% of the sample is in the top ten clones.

Taken from the germline V gene, the CDR1 and CDR2 loops are MDHEN and SYDVKM. Trimming at the junction amounts to 6 bases on V and 0 bases on J, and the germline ends lie 15 bases apart. CDR3 length: 16 amino acids, cysteine to phenylalanine. Solely the CDR3 DNA is kept, with 48 bases framed from the first base. These data are taken from a study of glioma-infiltrating T cells after dendritic cell vaccination (dated by TCRdb to the mid-2010s). The study in broad terms: The cohort included roughly 15 glioblastoma patients drawn from Phase I and II dendritic cell vaccination trials, of whom 9 were newly diagnosed and 6 had recurrent disease. Patients received autologous tumor lysate-pulsed dendritic cell vaccination between about 2003 and 2013. In glioblastoma patients vaccinated with dendritic cells, deep sequencing of TCR beta CDR3 regions served to measure tumor-infiltrating lymphocyte content and to compare repertoires between tumor and blood. The vaccine consisted of monocyte-derived dendritic cells cultured less than 9 days with IL-4 and GM-CSF, then pulsed overnight with autologous tumor lysate. Patients received three intradermal dendritic cell vaccine injections at biweekly intervals in the arm below the axilla. Survival after dendritic cell vaccination was correlated with TCR sequencing metrics such as TIL content and the overlap between tumor and blood repertoires.

Broader findings and caveats from the paper: The response model built on TCR overlap across three groups was characterized as speculative, with prospective validation still needed. The cohort was small and heterogeneous, only a few patients had full blood and tumor sets, and even fewer had initial-recurrent tumor pairs. Higher estimated pretreatment TIL content predicted longer time to progression and overall survival after dendritic cell vaccination. TCR clonality showed no direct relationship with survival, which suggests that a diverse polyclonal response may be important.

Patients were selected for having adequate residual fresh-frozen tumor tissue and more than two years of available survival data. Molecular status otherwise varied across the glioblastoma patients, but none of them carried an isocitrate dehydrogenase mutation. PBMC collection took place before vaccination, two weeks after the third vaccination, and at tumor progression if progression occurred. The Qiagen DNeasy Blood extraction Kit was used to extract genomic DNA. Recombination joined TRBV28 with TRBJ1-5, with no confidently assigned D gene. The starting material was blood, obtained before dendritic cell vaccination. The TCR comes from a human donor with glioblastoma. The DNA sequence is given as TGTGCCAGCAGCCCCAGGATCCCTTATAGCAATCAGCCCCAGCATTTT. The resulting protein is CASSPRIPYSNQPQHF.